This T cell receptor beta chain was obtained from a study of pediatric ulcerative colitis. Libraries were prepared by immunoSEQ multiplex PCR; TCRdb keeps only in-frame clonotypes and omits some of them. The sample has tens of thousands of clones; around 78% are singletons. One to two pinch biopsies were taken from the rectum during colonoscopy. This clone was counted once. This TCR came from a girl aged 10-17 years with moderate ulcerative colitis. Sample: gut tissue.

The CDR3 DNA reads as TGTGCCAGCAGCAAATCCGGACAGACAACTAATGAAAAACTGTTTTTT. It translates to CASSKSGQTTNEKLFF. The rearrangement links TRBV7-2 to TRBJ1-4; D might be TRBD1 (6 bases). The V gene's germline CDR1 is SGHTA and CDR2 FQGNSA. Trimming took off 5 bases at V and 0 bases at J, with 13 bases between the two ends. The CDR3 length is 16 residues.